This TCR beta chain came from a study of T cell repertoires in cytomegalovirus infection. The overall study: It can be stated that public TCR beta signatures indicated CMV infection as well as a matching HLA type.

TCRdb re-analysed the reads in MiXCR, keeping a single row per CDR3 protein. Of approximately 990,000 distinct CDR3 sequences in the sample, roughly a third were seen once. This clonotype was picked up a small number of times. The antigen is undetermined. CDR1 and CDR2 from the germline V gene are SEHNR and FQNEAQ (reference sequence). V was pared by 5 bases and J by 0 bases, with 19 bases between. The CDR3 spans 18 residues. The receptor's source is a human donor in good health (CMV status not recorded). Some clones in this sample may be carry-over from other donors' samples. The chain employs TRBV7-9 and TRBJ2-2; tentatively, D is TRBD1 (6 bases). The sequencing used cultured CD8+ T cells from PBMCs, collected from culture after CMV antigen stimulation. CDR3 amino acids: CASSTSRGTKTNTGELFF. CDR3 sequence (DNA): TGTGCCAGCAGCACGAGCCGTGGGACAAAGACGAACACCGGGGAGCTGTTTTTT.